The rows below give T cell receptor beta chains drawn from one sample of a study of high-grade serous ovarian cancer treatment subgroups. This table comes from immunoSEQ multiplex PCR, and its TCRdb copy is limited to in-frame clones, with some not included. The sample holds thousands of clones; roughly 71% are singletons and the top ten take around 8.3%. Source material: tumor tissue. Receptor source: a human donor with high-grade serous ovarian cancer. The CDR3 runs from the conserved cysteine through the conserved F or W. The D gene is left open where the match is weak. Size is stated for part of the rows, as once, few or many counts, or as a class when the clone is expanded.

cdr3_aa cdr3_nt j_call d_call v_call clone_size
CASSQGGRRNTEAFF TGTGCCAGCAGCCAAGGGGGACGGAGGAACACTGAAGCTTTCTTT TRBJ1-1 - TRBV7-9 once
CASDGETGPLGYTF TGTGCCAGCGACGGGGAGACAGGGCCCCTTGGCTACACCTTC TRBJ1-2 TRBD1 TRBV19 -
CASSFAKGKEDTQYF TGTGCCAGCAGCTTCGCTAAGGGGAAGGAAGATACGCAGTATTTT TRBJ2-3 - TRBV5-4 -
CASSYGHETQYF TGTGCCAGCAGTTACGGTCACGAGACCCAGTACTTC TRBJ2-5 - TRBV6-5 once
CASSPVWGQVPYGYTF TGTGCCAGCAGCCCAGTTTGGGGACAGGTCCCTTATGGCTACACCTTC TRBJ1-2 TRBD1 TRBV5-5 -
CSVDRLSNSYNEQFF TGCAGCGTTGATCGATTATCCAACTCCTACAATGAGCAGTTCTTC TRBJ2-1 - TRBV29-1 -
CASIGEGSHEQYF TGTGCCAGCATAGGAGAGGGGAGCCACGAGCAGTACTTC TRBJ2-7 - TRBV2 -
CASSLGPGGSHTKNIQYF TGTGCCAGCAGCTTGGGTCCAGGCGGATCCCATACCAAAAACATTCAGTACTTC TRBJ2-4 - TRBV28 -
CASSEREETQYF TGCGCCAGCAGCGAGAGGGAAGAGACCCAGTACTTC TRBJ2-5 - TRBV5-1 -
CASTAADRGWAEAFF TGTGCCAGTACCGCAGCAGACAGGGGATGGGCTGAAGCTTTCTTT TRBJ1-1 TRBD1 TRBV19 -
CASSPRLAGYQETQYF TGTGCCAGCAGTCCCCGGCTAGCGGGGTACCAAGAGACCCAGTACTTC TRBJ2-5 TRBD2 TRBV27 -
CASSVKGYGYTF TGTGCCAGCAGTGTTAAGGGGTATGGCTACACCTTC TRBJ1-2 - TRBV28 once
CASSRDKGVYTF TGTGCCAGCAGCCGGGACAAGGGGGTCTACACCTTC TRBJ1-2 - TRBV7-6 -
CASSPEVGGDTQYF TGTGCCAGCAGCCCAGAGGTCGGGGGTGATACGCAGTATTTT TRBJ2-3 - TRBV7-9 -
CASSEWQGHSPPHF TGCGCCAGCAGTGAGTGGCAGGGCCATTCACCCCCCCACTTT TRBJ1-6 - TRBV10-2 -
CASTLRTPDSPLHF TGTGCCAGCACCCTACGGACACCTGATTCACCCCTCCACTTT TRBJ1-6 - TRBV6-5 -
CASSGTSEAFF TGTGCCAGCAGTGGGACATCTGAAGCTTTCTTT TRBJ1-1 - TRBV6-6 -
CSVDAWEGANYGYTF TGCAGCGTTGATGCCTGGGAGGGGGCTAACTATGGCTACACCTTC TRBJ1-2 - TRBV29-1 -
CASNLAGGPGEQFF TGTGCCAGCAACCTAGCGGGGGGGCCAGGTGAGCAGTTCTTC TRBJ2-1 TRBD2 TRBV9 once
CASSLDQLGEGAGELFF TGTGCCAGCAGCTTAGATCAACTCGGAGAAGGGGCCGGGGAGCTGTTTTTT TRBJ2-2 - TRBV5-4 -
CSVEGADYTDTQYF TGCAGCGTTGAAGGAGCGGACTACACAGATACGCAGTATTTT TRBJ2-3 - TRBV29-1 once
CASSPTPTGELFF TGCGCCAGCAGCCCGACTCCGACCGGGGAGCTGTTTTTT TRBJ2-2 - TRBV5-1 -
CASSSRTGADTQYF TGTGCCAGCAGCTCCCGGACAGGGGCAGATACGCAGTATTTT TRBJ2-3 TRBD1 TRBV11-3 -
CASSGTGNMNEQFF TGCGCCAGCAGTGGAACAGGGAATATGAATGAGCAGTTCTTC TRBJ2-1 - TRBV10-2 -
CSVEDPARPNEQFF TGCAGCGTTGAAGATCCGGCCAGACCCAATGAGCAGTTCTTC TRBJ2-1 - TRBV29-1 -
CASSRDSEETQYF TGTGCCAGCAGCCGTGACTCCGAAGAGACCCAGTACTTC TRBJ2-5 - TRBV11-2 -
CASSNQGLDEKLFF TGTGCCAGCAGCAATCAGGGTTTAGATGAAAAACTGTTTTTT TRBJ1-4 - TRBV5-4 -
CASSPLTGTNEKLFF TGTGCCAGCTCACCCCTGACAGGAACTAATGAAAAACTGTTTTTT TRBJ1-4 - TRBV18 -
CASRGSDTEAFF TGTGCCAGCAGGGGGTCGGACACTGAAGCTTTCTTT TRBJ1-1 TRBD1 TRBV5-1 -
CASSLGTGGQETQYF TGTGCCAGTAGTTTAGGGACAGGGGGACAAGAGACCCAGTACTTC TRBJ2-5 TRBD1 TRBV19 -
CASSISGLYTGELFF TGTGCCAGTAGCATATCGGGACTCTACACCGGGGAGCTGTTTTTT TRBJ2-2 - TRBV19 -
CASSQAQGSYEQYF TGCGCCAGCAGCCAGGCACAGGGATCCTACGAGCAGTACTTC TRBJ2-7 - TRBV4-3 once
CASSARSLANEKLFF TGTGCCAGCAGCGCCAGGAGTCTGGCTAATGAAAAACTGTTTTTT TRBJ1-4 - TRBV5-6 once
CASSDSGGESTDTQYF TGTGCCAGCAGTGATAGCGGGGGGGAAAGCACAGATACGCAGTATTTT TRBJ2-3 TRBD2 TRBV25-1 -
CASSLLQALNTGELFF TGTGCCAGCAGTTTATTACAGGCTCTCAACACCGGGGAGCTGTTTTTT TRBJ2-2 - TRBV28 -
CASSSAGGGTDTQYF TGTGCCAGCAGCTCAGCGGGGGGCGGCACAGATACGCAGTATTTT TRBJ2-3 TRBD2 TRBV5-6 once
CGARRREKLFF TGCGGTGCTAGAAGGAGGGAAAAACTGTTTTTT TRBJ1-4 - TRBV20-1 -
CASGGTSGTDTQYF TGTGCCAGCGGGGGGACTAGCGGCACAGATACGCAGTATTTT TRBJ2-3 TRBD2 TRBV2 -
CASTPSSYNSPLHF TGTGCCAGCACCCCCAGCTCCTATAATTCACCCCTCCACTTT TRBJ1-6 - TRBV6-6 -
CASSPSTGVGNTIYF TGTGCCAGCTCACCGTCGACAGGGGTAGGAAACACCATATATTTT TRBJ1-3 TRBD1 TRBV18 -
CASSSGRGKNIQYF TGTGCCAGCAGTTCAGGACGGGGAAAAAACATTCAGTACTTC TRBJ2-4 - TRBV6-1 -
CASSLGTGAGYNEQFF TGTGCCAGCAGCTTAGGCACAGGGGCCGGATACAATGAGCAGTTCTTC TRBJ2-1 TRBD1 TRBV7-9 -
CASSRSENTEAFF TGTGCCAGCAGTCGCTCGGAGAACACTGAAGCTTTCTTT TRBJ1-1 - TRBV6-4 few
CASSLESPGEQYF TGTGCCAGCAGCTTAGAGTCCCCGGGCGAGCAGTACTTC TRBJ2-7 - TRBV11-2 -
CASSWAGGSNTEAFF TGCGCCAGCAGCTGGGCGGGGGGATCGAACACTGAAGCTTTCTTT TRBJ1-1 - TRBV5-1 -
CAWSQPTHEQYF TGTGCCTGGAGCCAACCGACCCACGAGCAGTACTTC TRBJ2-7 - TRBV30 -
CASSLTQGSGELFF TGTGCTAGCAGCTTGACACAGGGGTCCGGGGAGCTGTTTTTT TRBJ2-2 TRBD1 TRBV7-7 -
CASSSSRVTANYGYTF TGTGCCAGCAGTTCCTCGCGGGTCACCGCTAACTATGGCTACACCTTC TRBJ1-2 - TRBV6-6 few
CASSLYFSPNTDTQYF TGTGCCAGCAGCTTATACTTTTCGCCTAACACAGATACGCAGTATTTT TRBJ2-3 - TRBV7-2 few
CASSLSDLYYTF TGTGCCAGCAGCTTAAGCGACCTTTACTACACCTTC TRBJ1-2 - TRBV7-8 -
CASSYTQGGLAKNIQYF TGCGCCAGCAGCTACACCCAGGGCGGCTTAGCCAAAAACATTCAGTACTTC TRBJ2-4 - TRBV10-2 -
CASSDSKARGTEKLFF TGTGCCAGCAGTGACTCGAAGGCCAGGGGTACGGAAAAACTGTTTTTT TRBJ1-4 - TRBV6-4 few
CASTATGITSPLHF TGTGCCAGTACAGCGACAGGGATAACTTCACCCCTCCACTTT TRBJ1-6 TRBD1 TRBV6-1 few
CASSLRLTSGGAHDTQYF TGTGCCAGCAGCTTAAGGTTGACTAGCGGGGGGGCCCACGATACGCAGTATTTT TRBJ2-3 TRBD2 TRBV7-2 once